A selection of T cell receptor beta chains follows, all from one sample in a study of T cell responses to AZD1222 COVID-19 vaccine. Generated by immunoSEQ multiplex PCR, the TCRdb table keeps only in-frame clones and is missing some. In the table there are under 140,000 clones, about 88% of which are singletons. The specimen was peripheral blood, collected on day 0 of AZD1222 vaccination. Source of these receptors: an adult in good health. Both conserved end residues are part of each CDR3. A D gene is named only where the DNA matches it firmly. Size is omitted from some rows. Given values are once, few, many or a class for expanded clones.

v_gene: TRBV30
j_gene: TRBJ1-3
d_gene: .
abundance: .
CDR3nt: TGTGCCTGGAGTGAGGGGCACCTCGGAAACACCATATATTTT
CDR3aa: CAWSEGHLGNTIYF

v_gene: TRBV2
j_gene: TRBJ1-5
d_gene: TRBD1
abundance: .
CDR3nt: TGTGCCAGCAGTGGACACAGGGGTCAGAATCAGCCCCAGCATTTT
CDR3aa: CASSGHRGQNQPQHF

v_gene: TRBV6-5
j_gene: TRBJ1-1
d_gene: .
abundance: once
CDR3nt: TGTGCCAGCAGTTACTCGAGGAACTTGAACACTGAAGCTTTCTTT
CDR3aa: CASSYSRNLNTEAFF

v_gene: TRBV5-4
j_gene: TRBJ1-2
d_gene: TRBD1
abundance: few
CDR3nt: TGTGCCAGCAGCTTGGCTACGACAGGGAACTATGGCTACACCTTC
CDR3aa: CASSLATTGNYGYTF

v_gene: TRBV5-8
j_gene: TRBJ2-1
d_gene: TRBD1
abundance: .
CDR3nt: TGTGCCAGCAGTTCATTCCGGGACAGGGCCTACAATGAGCAGTTCTTC
CDR3aa: CASSSFRDRAYNEQFF

v_gene: TRBV10-1
j_gene: TRBJ2-7
d_gene: TRBD1
abundance: once
CDR3nt: TGCGCCAGCAGTGAGTCGACAGGGACCTACGAGCAGTACTTC
CDR3aa: CASSESTGTYEQYF

v_gene: TRBV30
j_gene: TRBJ1-5
d_gene: .
abundance: .
CDR3nt: TGTGCCTGGAGTGTCAGGGGCAATCAGCCCCAGCATTTT
CDR3aa: CAWSVRGNQPQHF

v_gene: TRBV5-1
j_gene: TRBJ1-4
d_gene: TRBD1
abundance: once
CDR3nt: TGCGCCAGCAGTCCGCCGACAGGGGGGACTAATGAAAAACTGTTTTTT
CDR3aa: CASSPPTGGTNEKLFF

v_gene: TRBV6-4
j_gene: TRBJ1-5
d_gene: .
abundance: .
CDR3nt: TGTGCCAGCAGTGAAGGGTTCAATCAGCCCCAGCATTTT
CDR3aa: CASSEGFNQPQHF

v_gene: TRBV18
j_gene: TRBJ1-2
d_gene: TRBD1
abundance: .
CDR3nt: TGTGCCAGCTCACCCGGACAGGGGTTTTTCATTGGCTACACCTTC
CDR3aa: CASSPGQGFFIGYTF

v_gene: TRBV20-1
j_gene: TRBJ1-6
d_gene: .
abundance: few
CDR3nt: TGCAGTGCTAGTCCCGGGACTCTTATCTATAATTCACCCCTCCACTTT
CDR3aa: CSASPGTLIYNSPLHF

v_gene: TRBV3-1/TRBV3-2
j_gene: TRBJ2-7
d_gene: TRBD2
abundance: .
CDR3nt: TGTGCCAGCAGCCAAACTAGCGGGGGAGGATTATCCGAGCAGTACTTC
CDR3aa: CASSQTSGGGLSEQYF

v_gene: TRBV5-1
j_gene: TRBJ1-5
d_gene: TRBD1
abundance: .
CDR3nt: TGCGCCAGCAGCTTGACAGGGGCTAATCAGCCCCAGCATTTT
CDR3aa: CASSLTGANQPQHF

v_gene: TRBV7-8
j_gene: TRBJ1-2
d_gene: .
abundance: .
CDR3nt: TGTGCCAGCAGCTTAGTTGGGGGCGCAGGGGCTAACTATGGCTACACCTTC
CDR3aa: CASSLVGGAGANYGYTF

v_gene: TRBV7-6
j_gene: TRBJ1-1
d_gene: TRBD1
abundance: .
CDR3nt: TGTGCCAGCAGCTTGGACAGGGGAAACACTGAAGCTTTCTTT
CDR3aa: CASSLDRGNTEAFF

v_gene: TRBV9
j_gene: TRBJ1-1
d_gene: .
abundance: .
CDR3nt: TGTGCCAGCAGCGTGAGTGGGGGTCGGACTGAAGCTTTCTTT
CDR3aa: CASSVSGGRTEAFF

v_gene: TRBV2
j_gene: TRBJ1-5
d_gene: TRBD1
abundance: .
CDR3nt: TGTGCCAGCAGGGGGGACAGCCATAGCAATCAGCCCCAGCATTTT
CDR3aa: CASRGDSHSNQPQHF

v_gene: TRBV18
j_gene: TRBJ2-2
d_gene: TRBD2
abundance: .
CDR3nt: TGTGCCAGCTCACCATCGCCAGCGGGAGTTACAACCGGGGAGCTGTTTTTT
CDR3aa: CASSPSPAGVTTGELFF

v_gene: TRBV14
j_gene: TRBJ2-3
d_gene: TRBD2
abundance: .
CDR3nt: TGTGCCAGCAGCCAAACTAGCGGACCTAGCACAGATACGCAGTATTTT
CDR3aa: CASSQTSGPSTDTQYF

v_gene: TRBV6-5
j_gene: TRBJ1-5
d_gene: .
abundance: .
CDR3nt: TGTGCCAGCAGTTACTCATGGGGTACCCGCGAGCCCCAGCATTTT
CDR3aa: CASSYSWGTREPQHF

v_gene: TRBV5-1
j_gene: TRBJ1-1
d_gene: TRBD1
abundance: .
CDR3nt: TGCGCCAGCAGCTTAAGGGGGGACAGTCTCCACCTCCGTGTTGTAACTGAAGCTTTCTTT
CDR3aa: CASSLRGDSLHLRVVTEAFF

v_gene: TRBV4-1
j_gene: TRBJ2-3
d_gene: TRBD2
abundance: .
CDR3nt: TGCGCCAGCAGCCAAGTAGGGAGGGGACTAGCGGGAGATACGCAGTATTTT
CDR3aa: CASSQVGRGLAGDTQYF

v_gene: TRBV5-4
j_gene: TRBJ2-2
d_gene: .
abundance: few
CDR3nt: TGTGCCAGCAGCACCGGCGGGCCGGAATCCCTACCCGGGGAGCTGTTTTTT
CDR3aa: CASSTGGPESLPGELFF

v_gene: TRBV6-5
j_gene: TRBJ2-3
d_gene: .
abundance: once
CDR3nt: TGTGCCAGCAGCCGGGACAAGAGCACAGATACGCAGTATTTT
CDR3aa: CASSRDKSTDTQYF

v_gene: TRBV4-2
j_gene: TRBJ1-4
d_gene: .
abundance: .
CDR3nt: TGTGCCAGCAGCCAATGGGGAGGGGGAGTTGAAAAACTGTTTTTT
CDR3aa: CASSQWGGGVEKLFF

v_gene: TRBV18
j_gene: TRBJ2-5
d_gene: .
abundance: .
CDR3nt: TGTGCCAGCTCACCAGAGGCTGAGACCCAGTACTTC
CDR3aa: CASSPEAETQYF

v_gene: TRBV5-1
j_gene: TRBJ2-5
d_gene: TRBD2
abundance: .
CDR3nt: TGCGCCAGCCGTGACCAGATAGCGGGGGCCCCGCAAGAGACCCAGTACTTC
CDR3aa: CASRDQIAGAPQETQYF

v_gene: TRBV11-2
j_gene: TRBJ1-1
d_gene: .
abundance: .
CDR3nt: TGTGCCAGCAGCTCCCAATCCGACGTAAACACTGAAGCTTTCTTT
CDR3aa: CASSSQSDVNTEAFF

v_gene: TRBV7-2
j_gene: TRBJ1-3
d_gene: TRBD1
abundance: .
CDR3nt: TGTGCCAGCAGTCTCCAAGCCGGGACAGGGTATAGAAACACCATATATTTT
CDR3aa: CASSLQAGTGYRNTIYF

v_gene: TRBV24-1
j_gene: TRBJ1-4
d_gene: .
abundance: .
CDR3nt: TGTGCCACCAGTGAGACCAGGAGTGAAAAACTGTTTTTT
CDR3aa: CATSETRSEKLFF

v_gene: TRBV2
j_gene: TRBJ1-5
d_gene: TRBD1
abundance: once
CDR3nt: TGTGCCAGCAGTGAACAACAGGGGGGCCAGCCCCAGCATTTT
CDR3aa: CASSEQQGGQPQHF

v_gene: TRBV29-1
j_gene: TRBJ1-1
d_gene: .
abundance: once
CDR3nt: TGCAGCGGGTCATTGAACACTGAAGCTTTCTTT
CDR3aa: CSGSLNTEAFF

v_gene: TRBV13
j_gene: TRBJ2-2
d_gene: TRBD1
abundance: .
CDR3nt: TGTGCCAGCAGGAGGACAGGGGAAGATACCGGGGAGCTGTTTTTT
CDR3aa: CASRRTGEDTGELFF

v_gene: TRBV5-1
j_gene: TRBJ1-4
d_gene: .
abundance: once
CDR3nt: TGCGCCAGCAGCTTGACCGGGGCCCCAGGGGAAAAACTGTTTTTT
CDR3aa: CASSLTGAPGEKLFF

v_gene: TRBV7-9
j_gene: TRBJ2-7
d_gene: TRBD1
abundance: few
CDR3nt: TGTGCCAGCAGCAGGGGACAGGCTCGAGGCGAGCAGTACTTC
CDR3aa: CASSRGQARGEQYF

v_gene: TRBV5-1
j_gene: TRBJ2-5
d_gene: .
abundance: .
CDR3nt: TGCGCCAGCGGGTCCCAAGAGACCCAGTACTTC
CDR3aa: CASGSQETQYF

v_gene: TRBV5-4
j_gene: TRBJ1-2
d_gene: .
abundance: .
CDR3nt: TGTGCCAGCAGCCTTCCCGATGGGGGCTTAGGCTACACCTTC
CDR3aa: CASSLPDGGLGYTF

v_gene: TRBV12-5
j_gene: TRBJ1-3
d_gene: TRBD1
abundance: .
CDR3nt: TGTGCTAGTGGTTTGGGGACAGGCATTGGAAACACCATATATTTT
CDR3aa: CASGLGTGIGNTIYF

v_gene: TRBV19
j_gene: TRBJ1-2
d_gene: .
abundance: .
CDR3nt: TGTGCCAGTAGTATAACAACAGCTAACTATGGCTACACCTTC
CDR3aa: CASSITTANYGYTF

v_gene: TRBV5-4
j_gene: TRBJ2-3
d_gene: .
abundance: .
CDR3nt: TGTGCCAGCAGCTTGGGGGGTAGCAGAACAGATACGCAGTATTTT
CDR3aa: CASSLGGSRTDTQYF

v_gene: TRBV11-2
j_gene: TRBJ1-2
d_gene: .
abundance: .
CDR3nt: TGTGCCAGCAGCACTCGGACACCGGCTAACTATGGCTACACCTTC
CDR3aa: CASSTRTPANYGYTF

v_gene: TRBV5-8
j_gene: TRBJ1-2
d_gene: TRBD1
abundance: once
CDR3nt: TGTGCCAGCAGCCTGGCCGCAGACAGGACAGGGATCAACTATGGCTACACCTTC
CDR3aa: CASSLAADRTGINYGYTF

v_gene: TRBV7-9
j_gene: TRBJ1-5
d_gene: TRBD1
abundance: .
CDR3nt: TGTGCCAGCAGCTTGACCCAGGGACAGGGTTTTAATCAGCCCCAGCATTTT
CDR3aa: CASSLTQGQGFNQPQHF

v_gene: TRBV7-6
j_gene: TRBJ2-7
d_gene: .
abundance: .
CDR3nt: TGTGCCAGCAGCCCAAGGGGACGGGACTCCTACGAGCAGTACTTC
CDR3aa: CASSPRGRDSYEQYF

v_gene: TRBV30
j_gene: TRBJ1-4
d_gene: .
abundance: .
CDR3nt: TGTGCCTGGGGGCCGGGCTCCTCAACTAATGAAAAACTGTTTTTT
CDR3aa: CAWGPGSSTNEKLFF

v_gene: TRBV7-7
j_gene: TRBJ2-5
d_gene: .
abundance: once
CDR3nt: TGTGCCAGCAGCTCCCTCGGGACCCAAGAGACCCAGTACTTC
CDR3aa: CASSSLGTQETQYF

v_gene: TRBV7-6
j_gene: TRBJ2-5
d_gene: TRBD1
abundance: .
CDR3nt: TGTGCCAGCAGCTTGTGGGTTAAACAGGGGTCAGAGACCCAGTACTTC
CDR3aa: CASSLWVKQGSETQYF

v_gene: TRBV24-1
j_gene: TRBJ1-2
d_gene: TRBD1
abundance: few
CDR3nt: TGTGCCACCAGTGATTCGACAGGGGACTATGGCTACACCTTC
CDR3aa: CATSDSTGDYGYTF

v_gene: TRBV2
j_gene: TRBJ2-4
d_gene: .
abundance: few
CDR3nt: TGTGCCAGCAGTGAAGCTCAGGCTGCCAAAAACATTCAGTACTTC
CDR3aa: CASSEAQAAKNIQYF

v_gene: TRBV30
j_gene: TRBJ1-1
d_gene: .
abundance: .
CDR3nt: TGTGCCTGGAGTGTACCAGGGATGAACACTGAAGCTTTCTTT
CDR3aa: CAWSVPGMNTEAFF